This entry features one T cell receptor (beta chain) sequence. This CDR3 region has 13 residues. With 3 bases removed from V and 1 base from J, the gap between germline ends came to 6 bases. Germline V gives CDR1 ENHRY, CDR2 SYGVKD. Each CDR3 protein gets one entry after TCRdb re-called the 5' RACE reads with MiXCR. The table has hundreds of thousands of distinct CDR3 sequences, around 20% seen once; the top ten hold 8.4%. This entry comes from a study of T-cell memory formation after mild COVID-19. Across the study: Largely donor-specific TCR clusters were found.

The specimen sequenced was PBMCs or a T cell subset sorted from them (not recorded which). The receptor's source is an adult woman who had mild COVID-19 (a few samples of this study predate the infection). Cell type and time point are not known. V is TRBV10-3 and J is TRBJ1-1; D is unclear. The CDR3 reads CAISDTANTEAFF. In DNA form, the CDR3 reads TGTGCCATCAGTGATACAGCGAACACTGAAGCTTTCTTT.